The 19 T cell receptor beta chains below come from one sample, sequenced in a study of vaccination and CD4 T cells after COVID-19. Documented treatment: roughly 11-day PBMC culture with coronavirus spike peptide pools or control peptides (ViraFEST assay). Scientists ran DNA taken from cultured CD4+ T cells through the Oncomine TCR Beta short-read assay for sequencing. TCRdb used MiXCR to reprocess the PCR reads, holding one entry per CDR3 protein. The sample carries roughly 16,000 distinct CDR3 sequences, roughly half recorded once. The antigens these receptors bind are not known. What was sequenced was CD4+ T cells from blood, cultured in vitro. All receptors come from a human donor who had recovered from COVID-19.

CDR3 region: CSAGDRSYEQYF. In nucleotides, the CDR3 is TGCAGTGCTGGGGACAGGTCCTACGAGCAGTACTTC. The genes are TRBV20-1 and TRBJ2-7; 8 nucleotides align to TRBD1. Per the germline V gene, CDR1 is DFQATT and CDR2 is SNEGSKA (reference sequence). Losses at the gene ends were 5 bases for V and 1 base for J; bases not matched to a gene: 1. This CDR3 spans 12 amino acids.

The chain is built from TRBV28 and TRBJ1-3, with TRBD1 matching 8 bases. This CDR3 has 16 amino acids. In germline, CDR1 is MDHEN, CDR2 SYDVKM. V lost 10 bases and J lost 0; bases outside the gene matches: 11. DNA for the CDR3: TGTGCCACTTCCGGACAGGGTTGGGACTCTGGAAACACCATATATTTT. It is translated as CATSGQGWDSGNTIYF.

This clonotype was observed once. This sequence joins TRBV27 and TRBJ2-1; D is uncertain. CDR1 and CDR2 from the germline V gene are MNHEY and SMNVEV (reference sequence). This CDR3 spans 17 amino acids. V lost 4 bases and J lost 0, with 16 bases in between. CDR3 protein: CASSSGFSISSYNEQFF. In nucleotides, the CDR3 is TGTGCCAGCAGTTCAGGTTTCTCCATAAGCTCCTACAATGAGCAGTTCTTC.

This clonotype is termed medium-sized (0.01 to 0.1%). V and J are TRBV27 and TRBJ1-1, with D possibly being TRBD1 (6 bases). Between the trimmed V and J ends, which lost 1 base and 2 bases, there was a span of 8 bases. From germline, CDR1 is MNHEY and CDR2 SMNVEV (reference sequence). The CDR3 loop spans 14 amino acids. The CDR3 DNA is TGTGCCAGCAGTTTATTTGGGACAAACACTGAAGCTTTCTTT. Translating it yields CASSLFGTNTEAFF.

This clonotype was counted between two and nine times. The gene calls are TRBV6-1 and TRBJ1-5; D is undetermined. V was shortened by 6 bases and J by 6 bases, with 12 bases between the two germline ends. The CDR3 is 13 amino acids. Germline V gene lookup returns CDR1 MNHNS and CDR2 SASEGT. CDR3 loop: CASRAKETQPQHF. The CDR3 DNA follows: TGTGCCAGCAGGGCTAAGGAGACTCAGCCCCAGCATTTT.

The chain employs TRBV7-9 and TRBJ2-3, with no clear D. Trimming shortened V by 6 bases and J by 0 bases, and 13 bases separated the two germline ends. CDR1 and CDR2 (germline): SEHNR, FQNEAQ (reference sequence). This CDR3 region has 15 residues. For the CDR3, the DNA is TGTGCCAGCAGTACGCTAACCTCTAGCACAGATACGCAGTATTTT. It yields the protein CASSTLTSSTDTQYF.

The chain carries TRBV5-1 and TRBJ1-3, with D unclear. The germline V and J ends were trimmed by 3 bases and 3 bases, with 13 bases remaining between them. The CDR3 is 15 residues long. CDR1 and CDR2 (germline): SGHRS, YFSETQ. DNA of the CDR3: TGCGCCAGCAGCTCCTTATCGGACGGTGGAAACACCATATATTTT. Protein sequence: CASSSLSDGGNTIYF.

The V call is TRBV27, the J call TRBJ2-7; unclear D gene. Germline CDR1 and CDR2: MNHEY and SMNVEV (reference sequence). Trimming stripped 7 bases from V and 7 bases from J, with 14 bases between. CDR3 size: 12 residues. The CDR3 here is CASTDNRREQYF. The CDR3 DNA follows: TGTGCCAGCACTGACAACCGCAGGGAGCAGTACTTC.

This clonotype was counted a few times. The CDR3 nucleotides read TGCAGTGCGCCTACAGGGCTTCGGGATACGCAGTATTTT. Residues: CSAPTGLRDTQYF. This chain connects TRBV20-1 to TRBJ2-3; D perhaps matches TRBD1 (6 bases). V shed 6 bases and J shed 6 bases, with 16 bases lying between them. Germline-derived CDR1 and CDR2 are DFQATT and SNEGSKA (reference sequence). The CDR3 covers 13 residues.

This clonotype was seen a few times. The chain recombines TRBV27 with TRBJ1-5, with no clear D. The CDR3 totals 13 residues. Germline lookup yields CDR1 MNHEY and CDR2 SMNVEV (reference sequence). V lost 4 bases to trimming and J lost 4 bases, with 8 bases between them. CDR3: CASSSSRNQPQHF. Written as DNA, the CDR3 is TGTGCCAGCAGTTCTAGCAGGAATCAGCCCCAGCATTTT.

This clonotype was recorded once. The CDR3 DNA is TGCGCCAGCAGGCGACAACAGGGGATTCTTCACTATGGCTACACCTTC. This codes for CASRRQQGILHYGYTF. This rearrangement joins TRBV5-1 to TRBJ1-2; TRBD1 matches 7 bases. V dropped 5 bases and J dropped 3; count of bases not matched to a gene: 13. CDR1 is SGHRS and CDR2 is YFSETQ in the germline V gene. The CDR3 extends over 16 amino acids.

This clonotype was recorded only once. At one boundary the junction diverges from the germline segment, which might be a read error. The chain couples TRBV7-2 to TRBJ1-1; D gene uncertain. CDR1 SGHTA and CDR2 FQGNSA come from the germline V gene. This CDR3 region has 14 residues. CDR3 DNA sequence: TGTGCCAGCAGCCGATATTGGACGAGGACTGAAGCTTTATTT. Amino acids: CASSRYWTRTEALF.

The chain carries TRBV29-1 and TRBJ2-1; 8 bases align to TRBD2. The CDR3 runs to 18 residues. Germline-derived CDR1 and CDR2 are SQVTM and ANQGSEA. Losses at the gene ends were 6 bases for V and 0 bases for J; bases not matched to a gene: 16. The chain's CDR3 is CSVAGRLAPIPSYNEQFF. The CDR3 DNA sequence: TGCAGCGTCGCGGGCAGACTAGCGCCGATACCCTCCTACAATGAGCAGTTCTTC.

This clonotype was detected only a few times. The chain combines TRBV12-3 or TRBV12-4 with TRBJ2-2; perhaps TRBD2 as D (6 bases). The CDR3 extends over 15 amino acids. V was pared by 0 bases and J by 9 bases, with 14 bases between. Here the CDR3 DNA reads TGTGCCAGCAGTTTAGCGGGGGAGGCCAGCCGGGAGCTGTTTTTT. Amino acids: CASSLAGEASRELFF.

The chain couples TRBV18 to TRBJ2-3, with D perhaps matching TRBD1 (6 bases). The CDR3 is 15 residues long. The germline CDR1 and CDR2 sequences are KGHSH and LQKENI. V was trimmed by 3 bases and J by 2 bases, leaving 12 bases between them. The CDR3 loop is CASSPPGQTTDTQYF. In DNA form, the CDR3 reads TGTGCCAGCTCACCTCCCGGACAGACCACAGATACGCAGTATTTT. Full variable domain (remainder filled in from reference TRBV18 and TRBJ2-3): NAGVMQNPRHLVRRRGQEARLRCSPMKGHSHVYWYRQLPEEGLKFMVYLQKENIIDESGMPKERFSAEFPKEGPSILRIQQVVRGDSAAYFCASSPPGQTTDTQYFGPGTRLTVL.

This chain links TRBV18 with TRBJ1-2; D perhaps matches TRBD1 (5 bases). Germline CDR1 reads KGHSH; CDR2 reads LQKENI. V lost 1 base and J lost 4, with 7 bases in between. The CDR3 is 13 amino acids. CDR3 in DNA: TGTGCCAGCTCACCACGGCAGGGCTATGGCTACACCTTC. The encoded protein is CASSPRQGYGYTF. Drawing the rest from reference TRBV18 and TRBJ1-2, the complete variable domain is NAGVMQNPRHLVRRRGQEARLRCSPMKGHSHVYWYRQLPEEGLKFMVYLQKENIIDESGMPKERFSAEFPKEGPSILRIQQVVRGDSAAYFCASSPRQGYGYTFGSGTRLTVV.

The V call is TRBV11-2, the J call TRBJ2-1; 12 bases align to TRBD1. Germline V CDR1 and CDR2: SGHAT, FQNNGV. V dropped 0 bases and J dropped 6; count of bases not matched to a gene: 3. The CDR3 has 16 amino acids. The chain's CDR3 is CASSLEGTGGRNEQFF. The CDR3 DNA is TGTGCCAGCAGCTTAGAGGGGACAGGGGGCCGCAATGAGCAGTTCTTC.

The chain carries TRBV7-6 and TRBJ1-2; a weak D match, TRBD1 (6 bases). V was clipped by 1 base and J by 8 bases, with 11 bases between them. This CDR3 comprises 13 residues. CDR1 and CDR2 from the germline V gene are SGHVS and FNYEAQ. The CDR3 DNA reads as TGTGCCAGCAGCTTAGGGGGGGCGCTAGGCTACACCTTC. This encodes CASSLGGALGYTF.

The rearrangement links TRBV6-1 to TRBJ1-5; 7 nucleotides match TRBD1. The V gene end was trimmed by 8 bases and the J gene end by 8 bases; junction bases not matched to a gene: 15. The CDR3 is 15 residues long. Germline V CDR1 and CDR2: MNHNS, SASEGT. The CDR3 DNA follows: TGTGCCAGCCAGGGGGGTGGCGCGAGAGAGGAGCCCCAGCATTTT. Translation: CASQGGGAREEPQHF.